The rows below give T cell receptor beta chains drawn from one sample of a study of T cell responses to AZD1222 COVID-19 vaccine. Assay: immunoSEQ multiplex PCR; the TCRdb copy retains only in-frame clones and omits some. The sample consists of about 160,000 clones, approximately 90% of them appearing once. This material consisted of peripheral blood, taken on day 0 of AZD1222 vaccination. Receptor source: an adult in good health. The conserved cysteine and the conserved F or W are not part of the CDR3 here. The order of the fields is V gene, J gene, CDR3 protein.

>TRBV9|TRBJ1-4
ASSVTWGIGEKLF
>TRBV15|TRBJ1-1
ATSREGGAGRAEAF
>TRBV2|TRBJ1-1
ASSGGLNTEAF
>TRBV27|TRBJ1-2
ASSQQLTGGYT
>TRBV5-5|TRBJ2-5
ASSPPETQY
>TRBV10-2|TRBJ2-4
ASSEPFRGSGSHIQY
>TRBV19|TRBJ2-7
ASSTSGELTYEQY
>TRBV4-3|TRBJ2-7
ASSQDGRTSSEQY
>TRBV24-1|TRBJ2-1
ATSDHSGSPYNEQF
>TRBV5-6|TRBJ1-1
ASSFDYREVGDEAF
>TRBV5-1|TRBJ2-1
ASSLMGSYNEQF
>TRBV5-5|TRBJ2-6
ASSRTGNPGANVLT
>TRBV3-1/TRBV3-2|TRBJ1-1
ASSSTSMGSPNTEAF
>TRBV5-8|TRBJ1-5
ASSPRTGTQPQH
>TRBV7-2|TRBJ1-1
AIQAPRWTEAF
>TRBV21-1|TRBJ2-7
ASSKAWGVPSEQY
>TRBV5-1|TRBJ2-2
ASSLGQNTGELF
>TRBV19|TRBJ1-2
ASSIGSGHSNYGYT
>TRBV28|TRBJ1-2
ASSADSSIGGYT
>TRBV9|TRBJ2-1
ASSPGLAGGDEQF
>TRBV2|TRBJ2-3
ASTDTQY
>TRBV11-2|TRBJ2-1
ASSTRTGPGYNEQF
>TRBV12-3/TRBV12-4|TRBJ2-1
ASLSSLYNEQF
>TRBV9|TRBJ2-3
ASSVSPSGGPDTQY
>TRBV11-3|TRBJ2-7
ASSPSDSYEQY
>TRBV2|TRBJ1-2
ASRAGQYQNGYT
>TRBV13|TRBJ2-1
ASSPTSGLYNEQF
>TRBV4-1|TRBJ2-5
ASSHPGTDQETQY
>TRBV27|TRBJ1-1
ASSSRLEAF
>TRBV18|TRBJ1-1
ASSRGSNYANTEAF
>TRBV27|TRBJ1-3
ASSLSLTTLLTGTGNTIY
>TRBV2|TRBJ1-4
ASSEAQGSGEKLF
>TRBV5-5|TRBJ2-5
ASSVRDRGVQETQY